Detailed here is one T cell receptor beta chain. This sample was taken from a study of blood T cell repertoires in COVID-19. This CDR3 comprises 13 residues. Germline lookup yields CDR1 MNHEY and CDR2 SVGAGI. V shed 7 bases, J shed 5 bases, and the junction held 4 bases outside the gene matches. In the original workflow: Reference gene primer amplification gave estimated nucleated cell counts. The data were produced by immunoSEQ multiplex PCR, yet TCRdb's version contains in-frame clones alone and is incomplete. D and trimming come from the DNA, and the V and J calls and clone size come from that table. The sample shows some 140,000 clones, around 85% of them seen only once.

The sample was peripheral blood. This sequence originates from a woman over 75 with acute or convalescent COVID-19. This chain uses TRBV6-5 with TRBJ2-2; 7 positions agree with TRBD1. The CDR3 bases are TGTGCCAGCACATCAGGGGGAACCGGGGAGCTGTTTTTT. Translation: CASTSGGTGELFF.